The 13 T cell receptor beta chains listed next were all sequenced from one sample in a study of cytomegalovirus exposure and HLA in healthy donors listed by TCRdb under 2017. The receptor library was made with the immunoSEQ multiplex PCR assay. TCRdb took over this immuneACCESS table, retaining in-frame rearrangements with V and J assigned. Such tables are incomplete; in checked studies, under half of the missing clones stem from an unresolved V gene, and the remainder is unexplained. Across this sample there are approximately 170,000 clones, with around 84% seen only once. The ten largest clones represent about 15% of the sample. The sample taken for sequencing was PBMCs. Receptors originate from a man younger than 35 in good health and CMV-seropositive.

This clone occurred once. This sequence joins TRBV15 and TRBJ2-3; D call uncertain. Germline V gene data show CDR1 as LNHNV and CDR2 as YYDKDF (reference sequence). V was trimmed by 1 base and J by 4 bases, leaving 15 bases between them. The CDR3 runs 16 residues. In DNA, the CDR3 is TGTGCCACCAGCAGAGGAGGCCTGAGATCCGCAGATACGCAGTATTTT. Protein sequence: CATSRGGLRSADTQYF.

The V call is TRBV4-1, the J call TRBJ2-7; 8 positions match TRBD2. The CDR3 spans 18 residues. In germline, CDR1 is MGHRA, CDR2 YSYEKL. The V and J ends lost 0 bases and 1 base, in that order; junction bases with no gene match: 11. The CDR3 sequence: CASSQEVVGRVSSYEQYF. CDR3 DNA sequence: TGCGCCAGCAGCCAAGAAGTAGTCGGGAGGGTTTCGTCCTACGAGCAGTACTTC.

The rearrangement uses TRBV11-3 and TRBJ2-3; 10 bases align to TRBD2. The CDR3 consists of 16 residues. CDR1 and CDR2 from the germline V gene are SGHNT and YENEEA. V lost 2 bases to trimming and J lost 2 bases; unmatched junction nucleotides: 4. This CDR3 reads CASSLSSGGLTDTQYF. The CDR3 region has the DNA TGTGCCAGCAGCTTATCTAGCGGGGGCCTCACAGATACGCAGTATTTT.

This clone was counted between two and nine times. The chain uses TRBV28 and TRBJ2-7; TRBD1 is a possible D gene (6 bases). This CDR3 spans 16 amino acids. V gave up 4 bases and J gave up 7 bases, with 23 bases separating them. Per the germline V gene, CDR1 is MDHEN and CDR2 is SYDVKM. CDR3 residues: CASSSYGQLGKVEQYF. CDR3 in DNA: TGTGCCAGCAGTTCTTACGGACAGCTGGGCAAGGTGGAGCAGTACTTC.

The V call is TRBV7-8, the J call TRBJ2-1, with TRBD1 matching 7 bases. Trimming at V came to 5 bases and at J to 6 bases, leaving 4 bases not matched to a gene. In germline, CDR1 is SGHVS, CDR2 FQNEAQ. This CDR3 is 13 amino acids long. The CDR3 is CASSRGQFNEQFF. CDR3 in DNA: TGTGCCAGCAGCCGGGGACAGTTCAATGAGCAGTTCTTC.

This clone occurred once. CDR3: CASSAREYNEQFF. In DNA, the CDR3 is TGTGCCAGCAGCGCGCGAGAGTACAATGAGCAGTTCTTC. The chain combines TRBV13 with TRBJ2-1; D gene uncertain. The CDR3 runs 13 residues. Germline CDR1 PRHDT, CDR2 FYEKMQ (reference sequence). With 5 bases removed from V and 4 bases from J, the gap between germline ends came to 9 bases.

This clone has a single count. CDR3 in DNA: TGTGCCAGCAGCGTACAAGCCGGGGTGGGGACTGAAGCTTTCTTT. Amino acid sequence: CASSVQAGVGTEAFF. V gene TRBV9 combines with J gene TRBJ1-1; D not certain. Trimming left V 1 base short and J 5 bases short, with 15 bases between. The germline CDR1 and CDR2 sequences are SGDLS and YYNGEE. This CDR3 has 15 amino acids.

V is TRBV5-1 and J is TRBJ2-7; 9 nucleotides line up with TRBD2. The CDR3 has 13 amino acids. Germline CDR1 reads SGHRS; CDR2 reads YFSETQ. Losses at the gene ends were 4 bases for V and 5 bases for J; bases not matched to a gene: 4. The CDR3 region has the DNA TGCGCCAGCAGCAAATCTAGCGGGGACGAGCAGTACTTC. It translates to CASSKSSGDEQYF. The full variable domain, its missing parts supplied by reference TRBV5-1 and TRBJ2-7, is KAGVTQTPRYLIKTRGQQVTLSCSPISGHRSVSWYQQTPGQGLQFLFEYFSETQRNKGNFPGRFSGRQFSNSRSEMNVSTLELGDSALYLCASSKSSGDEQYFGPGTRLTVT.

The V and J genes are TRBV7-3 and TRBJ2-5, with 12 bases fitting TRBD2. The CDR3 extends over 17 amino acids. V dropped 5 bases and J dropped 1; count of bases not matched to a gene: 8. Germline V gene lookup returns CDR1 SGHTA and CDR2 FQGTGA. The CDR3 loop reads CASSTGLAGLGQETQYF. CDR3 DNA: TGTGCCAGCAGCACCGGACTAGCGGGGTTGGGCCAAGAGACCCAGTACTTC.

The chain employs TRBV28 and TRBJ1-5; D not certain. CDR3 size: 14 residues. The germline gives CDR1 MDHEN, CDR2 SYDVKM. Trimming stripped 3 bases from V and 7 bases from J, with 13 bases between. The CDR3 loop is CASSFTTRRQPQHF. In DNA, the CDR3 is TGTGCCAGCAGTTTCACCACTCGGCGGCAGCCCCAGCATTTT. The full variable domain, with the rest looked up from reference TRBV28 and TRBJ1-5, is DVKVTQSSRYLVKRTGEKVFLECVQDMDHENMFWYRQDPGLGLRLIYFSYDVKMKEKGDIPEGYSVSREKKERFSLILESASTNQTSMYLCASSFTTRRQPQHFGDGTRLSIL.

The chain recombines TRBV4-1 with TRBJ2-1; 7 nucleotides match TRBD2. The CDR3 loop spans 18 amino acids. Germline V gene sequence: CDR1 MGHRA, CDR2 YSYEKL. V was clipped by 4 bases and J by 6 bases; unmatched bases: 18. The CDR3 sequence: CASSLRFGGGPRSNEQFF. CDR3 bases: TGCGCCAGCAGCCTAAGATTTGGGGGAGGGCCGAGATCCAATGAGCAGTTCTTC.

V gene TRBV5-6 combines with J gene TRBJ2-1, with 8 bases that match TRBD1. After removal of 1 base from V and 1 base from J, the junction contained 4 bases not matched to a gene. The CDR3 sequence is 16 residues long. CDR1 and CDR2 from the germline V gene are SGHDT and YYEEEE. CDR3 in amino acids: CASSLRGQGSYNEQFF. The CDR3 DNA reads TGTGCCAGCAGCTTGCGAGGACAGGGTTCCTACAATGAGCAGTTCTTC.

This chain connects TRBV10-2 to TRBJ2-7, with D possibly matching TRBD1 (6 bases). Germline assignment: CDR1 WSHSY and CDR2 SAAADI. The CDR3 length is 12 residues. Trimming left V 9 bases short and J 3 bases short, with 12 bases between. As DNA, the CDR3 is TGCGCCAGTAGGACAGCCCTCTACGAGCAGTACTTC. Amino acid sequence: CASRTALYEQYF.